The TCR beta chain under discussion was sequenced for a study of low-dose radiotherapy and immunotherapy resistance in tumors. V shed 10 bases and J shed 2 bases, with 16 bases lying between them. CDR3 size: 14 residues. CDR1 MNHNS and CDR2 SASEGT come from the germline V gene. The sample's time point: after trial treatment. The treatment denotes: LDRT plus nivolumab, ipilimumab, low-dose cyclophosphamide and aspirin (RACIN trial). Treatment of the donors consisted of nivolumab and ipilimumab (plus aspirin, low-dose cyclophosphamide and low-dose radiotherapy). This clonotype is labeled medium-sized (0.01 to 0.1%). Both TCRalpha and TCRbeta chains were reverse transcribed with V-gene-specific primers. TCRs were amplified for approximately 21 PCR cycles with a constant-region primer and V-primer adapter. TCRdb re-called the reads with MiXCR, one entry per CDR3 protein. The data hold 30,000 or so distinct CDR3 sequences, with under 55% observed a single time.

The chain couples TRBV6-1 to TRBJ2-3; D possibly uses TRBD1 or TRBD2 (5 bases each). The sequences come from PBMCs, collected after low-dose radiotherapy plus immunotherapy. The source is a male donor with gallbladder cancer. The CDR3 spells CAINGGSPTDTQYF. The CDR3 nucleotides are TGTGCCATCAATGGGGGAAGCCCCACAGATACGCAGTATTTT.